What follows are 2 T cell receptor beta chains derived from one specimen sequenced in a study of blood T cells in healthy people across ages. Then a second PCR, running roughly 7 to 11 cycles, was carried out with a sample-barcoded 5' primer and a J-beta primer mix. TCRdb re-called the 5' RACE reads through MiXCR, storing one row per CDR3 protein. The data contain over a million distinct CDR3 sequences, 40% to 45% of them singletons. Sequences were obtained from blood. The receptors shown here come from a woman in her sixties in good health.

The V and J genes are TRBV6-1 and TRBJ2-5; D is perhaps TRBD1 (5 bases). The germline V gene encodes CDR1 MNHNS and CDR2 SASEGT. Trimming shortened V by 0 bases and J by 0 bases, and 8 bases separated the two germline ends. The CDR3 totals 15 residues. CDR3 in amino acids: CASSEAQGDQETQYF. For the CDR3, the DNA is TGTGCCAGCAGTGAAGCGCAAGGGGACCAAGAGACCCAGTACTTC.

The chain recombines TRBV5-6 with TRBJ1-2, with D tentatively TRBD1 (6 bases). V lost 2 bases and J lost 0, with 11 bases in between. The CDR3 extends over 15 amino acids. Germline V gene data show CDR1 as SGHDT and CDR2 as YYEEEE. This chain's CDR3 is CASSFSDRTNYGYTF. Written as DNA, the CDR3 is TGTGCCAGCAGCTTCTCCGACAGGACTAACTATGGCTACACCTTC. Using reference TRBV5-6 and TRBJ1-2 for the parts outside the CDR3, the full variable domain is DAGVTQSPTHLIKTRGQQVTLRCSPKSGHDTVSWYQQALGQGPQFIFQYYEEEERQRGNFPDRFSGHQFPNYSSELNVNALLLGDSALYLCASSFSDRTNYGYTFGSGTRLTVV.